This TCR beta chain was recovered during a study of a mutant IDH1 vaccine in newly diagnosed glioma. Study information: First vaccine doses came 4-6 weeks after radiotherapy alone, or with temozolomide cycles. Sex among treated patients split about 60% male, approximately 40% female; mean age was about 43 years. Visits V12 and V13 fell at weeks 35 and 47, respectively.

CDR1 SGHNT and CDR2 YYREEE come from the germline V gene (reference sequence). Trimming pared 2 bases from V and 6 bases from J, leaving 18 bases between. The CDR3 covers 16 residues. Time point described: week 47, end of study. Doses of 300 ug of mutant IDH1 20-mer peptide were given with topical imiquimod. TCRdb's table, derived via immunoSEQ multiplex PCR, lists solely in-frame clones and lacks some. The sample yields approximately 50,000 clones, roughly four fifths seen once. With respect to this clone: What it binds is unknown.

The chain combines TRBV5-4 with TRBJ2-1; D is possibly TRBD1 (6 bases). The sequence was obtained from a woman aged 45-65 years with glioma. The sample consisted of PBMCs, taken from a glioma patient whose treatment included an IDH1 peptide vaccine. The CDR3 reads CASSFSMVSRGNEQFF. In nucleotides, the CDR3 is TGTGCCAGCAGCTTTAGCATGGTTTCCAGGGGCAATGAGCAGTTCTTC.